The T cell receptor (beta chain) described here comes from a study of CD8+CD57+ T cells in acquired aplastic anemia. The study profiled TCR beta VDJ and CDR3 using genomic DNA as template. TCRdb recomputed calls from the reads with MiXCR, one row per CDR3 protein. Among about 150,000 distinct CDR3 sequences, about 54% were seen once, and the ten largest hold 10% to 15%. Patients sequenced had flow cytometry evidence of CD8+CD57+ cell expansion. Looked up from germline, CDR1 is ENHRY and CDR2 is SYGVKD. The germline V and J ends were trimmed by 6 bases and 1 base, with 9 bases remaining between them. There are 13 residues in the CDR3.

The rearrangement links TRBV10-3 to TRBJ1-1; possible D gene TRBD1, 6 bases. The receptor was isolated from a human donor with aplastic anemia. Sequencing was carried out using sorted CD4+, CD8+, or CD8+CD57+ T cells (not recorded which) from PBMCs. This chain's CDR3 is CAISEDRNTEAFF. CDR3 coding DNA: TGTGCCATCAGCGAGGACAGGAACACTGAAGCTTTCTTT.